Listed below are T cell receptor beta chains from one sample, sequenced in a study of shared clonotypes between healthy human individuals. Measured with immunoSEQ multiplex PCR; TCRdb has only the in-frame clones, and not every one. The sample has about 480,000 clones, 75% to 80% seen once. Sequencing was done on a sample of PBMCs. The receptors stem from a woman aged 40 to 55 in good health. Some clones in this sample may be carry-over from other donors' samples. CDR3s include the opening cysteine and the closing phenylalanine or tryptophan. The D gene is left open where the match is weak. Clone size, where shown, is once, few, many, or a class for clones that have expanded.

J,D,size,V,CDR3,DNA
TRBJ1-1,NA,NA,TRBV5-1,CASSLVTANTEAFF,TGCGCCAGCAGCTTGGTCACAGCGAACACTGAAGCTTTCTTT
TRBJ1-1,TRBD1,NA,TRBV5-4,CASSYGQDTEAFF,TGTGCCAGCAGCTACGGACAGGACACTGAAGCTTTCTTT
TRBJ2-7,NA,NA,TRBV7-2,CASSGSYEQYF,TGTGCCAGCAGCGGTTCCTACGAGCAGTACTTC
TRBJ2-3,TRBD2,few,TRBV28,CASSSAGWGTDTQYF,TGTGCCAGCAGCTCAGCGGGATGGGGCACAGATACGCAGTATTTT
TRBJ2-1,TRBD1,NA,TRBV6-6,CASSTGAGAEQFF,TGTGCCAGCAGCACAGGGGCCGGGGCGGAGCAGTTCTTC
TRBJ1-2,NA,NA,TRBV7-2,CASSLETGPMRSIGYTF,TGTGCCAGCAGCTTAGAAACAGGTCCCATGAGATCTATCGGCTACACCTTC
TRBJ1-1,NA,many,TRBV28,CASVLGELAFF,TGTGCCAGCGTCTTGGGAGAGTTGGCTTTCTTT
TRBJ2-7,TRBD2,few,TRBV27,CASSFREGDEQYF,TGTGCCAGCAGTTTTCGGGAGGGTGACGAGCAGTACTTC
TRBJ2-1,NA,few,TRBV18,CASSPLDEQFF,TGTGCCAGCTCACCACTGGATGAGCAGTTCTTC
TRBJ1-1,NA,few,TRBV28,CASSLGTKAFF,TGTGCCAGCAGTCTCGGGACTAAAGCTTTCTTT
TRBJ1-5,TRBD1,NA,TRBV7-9,CASSLTTGDQPQHF,TGTGCCAGCAGCTTAACTACAGGGGATCAGCCCCAGCATTTT
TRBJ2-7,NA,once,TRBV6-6,CASSYSRLYEQYF,TGTGCCAGCAGTTACTCAAGGCTCTACGAGCAGTACTTC
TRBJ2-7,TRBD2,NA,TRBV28,CASSLSSGRALYEQYF,TGTGCCAGCAGTTTATCTAGCGGGAGGGCCCTCTACGAGCAGTACTTC
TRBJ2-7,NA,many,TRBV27,CASSRQGLEQYF,TGTGCCAGCAGTCGGCAGGGACTTGAGCAGTACTTC
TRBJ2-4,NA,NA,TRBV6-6,CASEGAKNIQYF,TGTGCCAGCGAGGGAGCCAAAAACATTCAGTACTTC
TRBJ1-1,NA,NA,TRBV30,CAWSPIKGNTEAFF,TGTGCCTGGAGTCCAATTAAGGGGAACACTGAAGCTTTCTTT
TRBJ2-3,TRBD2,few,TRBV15,CATSPSGTQTDTQYF,TGTGCCACCAGTCCTAGCGGGACCCAAACAGATACGCAGTATTTT
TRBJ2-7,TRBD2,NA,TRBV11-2,CASSLDGGSYEQYF,TGTGCCAGCAGCTTAGACGGGGGGTCCTACGAGCAGTACTTC
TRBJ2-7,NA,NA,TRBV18,CASSPHRDLYSYEQYF,TGTGCCAGCTCACCACACCGGGACTTATATTCCTACGAGCAGTACTTC
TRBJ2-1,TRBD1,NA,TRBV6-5,CASSTGVREQFF,TGTGCCAGCAGTACAGGGGTGAGGGAGCAGTTCTTC
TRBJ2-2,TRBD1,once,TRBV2,CATRDRTNTGELFF,TGTGCCACCCGGGACAGGACGAACACCGGGGAGCTGTTTTTT
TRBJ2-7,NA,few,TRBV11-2,CASSPQARGTYEQYF,TGTGCCAGCAGCCCACAGGCCAGGGGCACCTACGAGCAGTACTTC
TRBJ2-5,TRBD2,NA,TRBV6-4,CASSLAGGETQYF,TGTGCCAGCAGCCTAGCGGGAGGAGAGACCCAGTACTTC
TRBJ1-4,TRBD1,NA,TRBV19,CATNPGTGTDNEKLFF,TGTGCCACCAACCCTGGGACCGGGACAGATAATGAAAAACTGTTTTTT
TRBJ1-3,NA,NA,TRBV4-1,CASSQDHDIRTGNTIYF,TGCGCCAGCAGCCAAGATCACGACATTAGGACTGGAAACACCATATATTTT
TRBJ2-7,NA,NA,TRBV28,CASSMTREKDF,TGTGCCAGCAGCATGACCCGCGAGAAGGACTTC
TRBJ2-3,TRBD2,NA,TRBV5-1,CASLPRGTSGGSTDTQYF,TGCGCCAGCCTCCCCCGGGGGACTAGCGGGGGAAGCACAGATACGCAGTATTTT
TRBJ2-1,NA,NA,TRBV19,CASRGDTVANEQFF,TGTGCCAGTAGGGGGGACACGGTGGCCAATGAGCAGTTCTTC
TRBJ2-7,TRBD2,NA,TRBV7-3,CASSLRGVYEQYF,TGTGCCAGCAGCTTACGGGGGGTCTACGAGCAGTACTTC
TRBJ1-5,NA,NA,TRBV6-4,CASSPAENQPQHF,TGTGCCAGCAGCCCTGCAGAAAATCAGCCCCAGCATTTT
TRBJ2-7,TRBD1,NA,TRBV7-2,CASSTDRVSSYEQYF,TGTGCCAGCAGCACGGACAGGGTGAGCTCCTACGAGCAGTACTTC
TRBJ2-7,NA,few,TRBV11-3,CASSLPPGPIPCEQYF,TGTGCCAGCAGCTTACCCCCGGGACCGATCCCATGCGAGCAGTACTTC
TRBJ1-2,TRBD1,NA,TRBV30,CAWSGQGFYGYTF,TGTGCCTGGAGTGGACAGGGCTTTTATGGCTACACCTTC
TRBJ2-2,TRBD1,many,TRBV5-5,CASSRGQGKGTGELFF,TGTGCCAGCAGCCGAGGACAGGGAAAGGGCACCGGGGAGCTGTTTTTT
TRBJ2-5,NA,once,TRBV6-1,CASSVVFQETQYF,TGTGCCAGCAGTGTTGTGTTCCAAGAGACCCAGTACTTC
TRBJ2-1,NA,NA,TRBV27,CASRKNPDNEQFF,TGTGCCAGCAGGAAAAATCCCGACAATGAGCAGTTCTTC
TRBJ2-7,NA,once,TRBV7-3,CASSSGPGTAYEQYF,TGTGCCAGCAGCTCGGGACCCGGGACGGCCTACGAGCAGTACTTC
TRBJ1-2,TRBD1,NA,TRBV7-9,CASSLGQAIPYGYTF,TGTGCCAGCAGCCTGGGACAGGCGATTCCCTATGGCTACACCTTC
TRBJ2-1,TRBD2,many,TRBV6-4,CASSEREHNEQFF,TGTGCCAGCAGTGAGCGGGAGCACAATGAGCAGTTCTTC
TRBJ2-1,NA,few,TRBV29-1,CSVAWSSYNEQFF,TGCAGCGTTGCATGGAGCTCCTACAATGAGCAGTTCTTC
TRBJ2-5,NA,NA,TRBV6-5,CASSSEAYQETQYF,TGTGCCAGCAGTTCCGAGGCTTACCAAGAGACCCAGTACTTC
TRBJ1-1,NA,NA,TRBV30,CAWRAGISAFF,TGTGCCTGGAGAGCAGGGATTTCGGCTTTCTTT
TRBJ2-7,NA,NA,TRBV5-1,CASSLGQNSYEQYF,TGCGCCAGCAGCTTGGGACAGAATTCCTACGAGCAGTACTTC
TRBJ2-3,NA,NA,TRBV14,CASSQARVSTDTQYF,TGTGCCAGCAGCCAAGCGCGGGTTAGCACAGATACGCAGTATTTT
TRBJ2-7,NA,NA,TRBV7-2,CASSLEGATYEQYF,TGTGCCAGCAGCTTAGAAGGGGCAACCTACGAGCAGTACTTC